This is a list of T cell receptor beta chains from one sample in a study of cytomegalovirus exposure and HLA in healthy donors. This table comes from immunoSEQ multiplex PCR, and its TCRdb copy is limited to in-frame clones, with some not included. Of about 73,000 clones listed, around 94% were seen once; the top ten hold under 4%. The sequenced sample was PBMCs. The source is a woman under 30 in good health and CMV-seropositive. CDR3s include the opening cysteine and the closing phenylalanine or tryptophan. The D gene is left open where the match is weak. Rows give clone size only sometimes, using once, few, many, or a class for an expanded clone.

v_gene	j_gene	d_gene	len	abundance	CDR3aa	CDR3nt
TRBV7-2	TRBJ1-2	NA	16	NA	CASTPVHLGGYYGYTF	TGTGCCAGCACCCCGGTCCACCTAGGGGGTTACTATGGCTACACCTTC
TRBV27	TRBJ2-3	TRBD1	14	NA	CASTPLGGRDTQYF	TGTGCCAGCACACCCTTAGGGGGCCGAGATACGCAGTATTTT
TRBV6-6	TRBJ1-2	NA	13	once	CASSGTNNYGYTF	TGTGCCAGCAGTGGGACAAATAACTATGGCTACACCTTC
TRBV2	TRBJ1-2	TRBD1	15	NA	CASSDVWDSPSGYTF	TGTGCCAGCAGTGATGTGTGGGACAGTCCTTCGGGCTACACCTTC
TRBV7-2	TRBJ2-7	NA	14	NA	CASSLGGQGGEQYF	TGTGCCAGCAGCTTAGGGGGGCAGGGGGGCGAGCAGTACTTC
TRBV6-5	TRBJ1-1	TRBD1	15	NA	CASSRDSNLGTEAFF	TGTGCCAGCAGTCGGGACAGCAACCTGGGGACTGAAGCTTTCTTT
TRBV7-9	TRBJ1-5	TRBD1	15	NA	CASSRGQGSGQPQHF	TGTGCCAGCAGCCGCGGACAGGGCAGTGGTCAGCCCCAGCATTTT
TRBV27	TRBJ2-3	TRBD2	18	NA	CASSPLAGGPHGTDTQYF	TGTGCCAGCAGCCCTTTAGCGGGGGGGCCACATGGCACAGATACGCAGTATTTT
TRBV30	TRBJ1-4	TRBD1	15	NA	CAWSAHGTATEKLFF	TGTGCCTGGAGTGCCCACGGGACAGCGACTGAAAAACTGTTTTTT
TRBV18	TRBJ1-2	TRBD1	15	NA	CASSPPGTGDYGYTF	TGTGCCAGCTCACCACCCGGGACAGGGGACTATGGCTACACCTTC
TRBV6-1	TRBJ1-4	NA	15	NA	CAVRGQRVANEKLFF	TGTGCCGTACGGGGACAAAGGGTGGCTAATGAAAAACTGTTTTTT
TRBV5-1	TRBJ2-5	NA	14	NA	CASSLEGIRETQYF	TGCGCCAGCAGCTTGGAGGGGATTAGAGAGACCCAGTACTTC
TRBV5-1	TRBJ1-1	TRBD1	14	NA	CASSLGQGYTEAFF	TGCGCCAGCAGCTTAGGACAGGGGTACACTGAAGCTTTCTTT
TRBV6-5	TRBJ1-6	TRBD1	14	NA	CASRAGTGASPLHF	TGTGCCAGCAGGGCCGGGACAGGGGCTTCACCCCTCCACTTT
TRBV29-1	TRBJ1-1	NA	13	few	CSVKQGLNTEAFF	TGCAGCGTAAAACAGGGCCTGAACACTGAAGCTTTCTTT
TRBV6-5	TRBJ1-2	NA	13	once	CASSSQGGGGYTF	TGTGCCAGCAGTTCACAGGGAGGGGGTGGCTACACCTTC
TRBV29-1	TRBJ1-1	NA	13	NA	CSSGQGAGNKAFF	TGCAGCTCTGGGCAGGGCGCTGGAAACAAAGCTTTCTTT
TRBV28	TRBJ1-1	TRBD1	13	NA	CASRMQGASEAFF	TGTGCCAGCAGGATGCAGGGGGCATCTGAAGCTTTCTTT
TRBV6-1	TRBJ1-1	NA	12	NA	CASSEVFAEAFF	TGTGCCAGCAGTGAAGTGTTCGCTGAAGCTTTCTTT
TRBV29-1	TRBJ2-5	NA	14	NA	CSVEETRVRETQYF	TGCAGCGTTGAGGAGACGAGAGTCCGGGAGACCCAGTACTTC
TRBV14	TRBJ1-1	TRBD1	15	NA	CASSLMGTGGARAFF	TGTGCCAGCAGCCTTATGGGGACAGGGGGTGCAAGGGCTTTCTTT
TRBV27	TRBJ1-2	NA	15	once	CASSPRQRSNYGYTF	TGTGCCAGCAGTCCCCGACAGAGGTCTAACTATGGCTACACCTTC
TRBV5-1	TRBJ1-1	TRBD1	18	once	CASSHPPGQGIGNSEAFF	TGCGCCAGCAGCCACCCCCCGGGACAGGGAATTGGTAACTCTGAAGCTTTCTTT
TRBV4-1	TRBJ2-1	TRBD2	16	NA	CASSQGWAGEMVEQFF	TGCGCCAGCAGCCAAGGCTGGGCGGGAGAGATGGTTGAGCAGTTCTTC
TRBV19	TRBJ1-4	NA	15	NA	CASSILAGLGEKLFF	TGTGCCAGTAGTATATTGGCAGGGCTGGGTGAAAAACTGTTTTTT
TRBV5-1	TRBJ1-3	NA	14	NA	CASSDGTPGNTIYF	TGCGCCAGCAGCGACGGGACACCCGGAAACACCATATATTTT
TRBV4-1	TRBJ2-3	TRBD2	17	once	CASKGLFLAGGPDTQYF	TGCGCCAGCAAGGGCCTCTTCTTAGCGGGGGGGCCGGATACGCAGTATTTT
TRBV6-1	TRBJ1-1	NA	15	NA	CASRPTIQRNTEAFF	TGTGCCAGCAGGCCCACTATACAAAGGAACACTGAAGCTTTCTTT
TRBV28	TRBJ2-1	TRBD2	15	NA	CASSFVGLAIYEQFF	TGTGCCAGCAGTTTCGTGGGACTAGCGATATATGAGCAGTTCTTC
TRBV27	TRBJ1-1	TRBD1	15	NA	CASSLQQGGVTEAFF	TGTGCCAGCAGTTTGCAACAGGGGGGGGTCACTGAAGCTTTCTTT
TRBV19	TRBJ2-3	NA	14	NA	CASKSRELTDTQYF	TGTGCCAGTAAGTCCAGGGAACTCACAGATACGCAGTATTTT
TRBV15	TRBJ1-2	TRBD1	17	NA	CATSRDFGTGVNYGYTF	TGTGCCACCAGCAGAGATTTTGGGACAGGGGTTAACTATGGCTACACCTTC
TRBV25-1	TRBJ1-1	TRBD1	15	NA	CASSDPRQGFTEAFF	TGTGCCAGCAGTGACCCAAGACAGGGGTTCACTGAAGCTTTCTTT
TRBV11-2	TRBJ1-1	NA	15	NA	CASSLEGLGSPEAFF	TGTGCCAGCAGCTTAGAGGGGCTAGGAAGCCCTGAAGCTTTCTTT
TRBV2	TRBJ2-1	TRBD2	14	NA	CASTGSGDSNEQFF	TGTGCCAGCACGGGCAGCGGGGACTCCAATGAGCAGTTCTTC
TRBV11-2	TRBJ2-3	NA	15	NA	CASSFGTIGTDTQYF	TGTGCCAGCAGCTTTGGGACAATAGGCACAGATACGCAGTATTTT
TRBV7-2	TRBJ2-2	TRBD1	14	NA	CASRTGDDTGELFF	TGTGCCAGTCGCACAGGGGACGACACCGGGGAGCTGTTTTTT
TRBV29-1	TRBJ2-5	TRBD2	20	NA	CSVDPGLAGGLGGRKETQYF	TGCAGCGTTGACCCGGGACTAGCGGGAGGCCTGGGCGGTAGAAAAGAGACCCAGTACTTC
TRBV12-5	TRBJ1-1	NA	14	NA	CASGMDKGDTEAFF	TGTGCTAGTGGCATGGATAAGGGGGACACTGAAGCTTTCTTT
TRBV27	TRBJ1-1	NA	15	NA	CASSLYHRPNTEAFF	TGTGCCAGCAGTTTATACCACAGACCGAACACTGAAGCTTTCTTT
TRBV29-1	TRBJ1-2	NA	16	NA	CSVEGIEGVGDYGYTF	TGCAGCGTTGAGGGCATTGAGGGGGTAGGGGACTATGGCTACACCTTC
TRBV19	TRBJ1-4	TRBD1	17	NA	CASSIPPKTGNNEKLFF	TGTGCCAGTAGTATTCCTCCAAAGACAGGGAATAATGAAAAACTGTTTTTT
TRBV7-9	TRBJ1-1	NA	18	few	CASSLGSLTTAAGAEAFF	TGTGCCAGCAGCTTAGGGTCCCTAACTACGGCGGCAGGGGCTGAAGCTTTCTTT
TRBV7-6	TRBJ2-7	NA	13	NA	CASSPSGPYEQYF	TGTGCCAGCAGCCCCAGCGGACCCTACGAGCAGTACTTC
TRBV27	TRBJ2-5	TRBD2	19	NA	CASSPTPGLAGPRGETQYF	TGTGCCAGCAGTCCCACCCCGGGACTAGCGGGTCCAAGGGGGGAGACCCAGTACTTC
TRBV4-1	TRBJ2-1	NA	13	NA	CASAVQGGNEQFF	TGCGCCAGCGCAGTGCAGGGGGGTAATGAGCAGTTCTTC
TRBV6-1	TRBJ1-4	NA	13	NA	CASDRTFGEKLFF	TGTGCCAGCGACAGGACCTTTGGGGAAAAACTGTTTTTT
TRBV18	TRBJ2-2	NA	13	once	CASSPVEGGELFF	TGTGCCAGCTCACCAGTGGAGGGCGGGGAGCTGTTTTTT
TRBV28	TRBJ2-7	TRBD1	15	NA	CASKEGEQGAYEQYF	TGTGCCAGCAAGGAGGGAGAACAGGGGGCCTACGAGCAGTACTTC
TRBV7-2	TRBJ2-5	TRBD2	14	NA	CASSLIGGRETQYF	TGTGCCAGCAGCTTAATCGGCGGGAGGGAGACCCAGTACTTC
TRBV27	TRBJ1-2	NA	15	NA	CASSLLSGAGSGYTF	TGTGCCAGCAGTTTATTATCAGGGGCAGGGAGTGGCTACACCTTC
TRBV27	TRBJ2-2	TRBD2	19	NA	CASSRSLTTAGGTAGELFF	TGTGCCAGCAGTCGCTCACTAACCACAGCGGGGGGGACCGCCGGGGAGCTGTTTTTT
TRBV15	TRBJ2-5	TRBD2	18	NA	CATSPGTSGRPGQETQYF	TGTGCCACCAGCCCCGGGACTAGCGGGAGGCCGGGGCAAGAGACCCAGTACTTC
TRBV27	TRBJ2-1	NA	13	NA	CASRDTPYNEQFF	TGTGCCTCCCGGGACACCCCTTACAATGAGCAGTTCTTC
TRBV11-3	TRBJ2-7	TRBD2	19	NA	CASSLPSTSGRTGINEQYF	TGTGCCAGCAGCTTACCATCGACTAGCGGGCGTACGGGGATTAACGAGCAGTACTTC
TRBV11-2	TRBJ2-2	NA	14	NA	CASSLTGSTGELFF	TGTGCCAGCAGCTTGACAGGCAGCACCGGGGAGCTGTTTTTT
TRBV5-1	TRBJ1-1	TRBD1	16	NA	CASSTTTGRKDTEAFF	TGCGCCAGCAGCACCACGACAGGGAGGAAGGACACTGAAGCTTTCTTT
TRBV9	TRBJ2-7	TRBD2	15	NA	CASSFSGSPSYEQYF	TGTGCCAGCAGCTTTAGCGGGAGCCCCTCCTACGAGCAGTACTTC
TRBV7-2	TRBJ2-2	NA	16	NA	CASSLETKFDTGELFF	TGTGCCAGCAGCTTAGAGACTAAGTTCGACACCGGGGAGCTGTTTTTT
TRBV7-9	TRBJ2-4	NA	16	NA	CASSLAVPSPKNIQYF	TGTGCCAGCAGCTTAGCTGTCCCTAGCCCCAAAAACATTCAGTACTTC